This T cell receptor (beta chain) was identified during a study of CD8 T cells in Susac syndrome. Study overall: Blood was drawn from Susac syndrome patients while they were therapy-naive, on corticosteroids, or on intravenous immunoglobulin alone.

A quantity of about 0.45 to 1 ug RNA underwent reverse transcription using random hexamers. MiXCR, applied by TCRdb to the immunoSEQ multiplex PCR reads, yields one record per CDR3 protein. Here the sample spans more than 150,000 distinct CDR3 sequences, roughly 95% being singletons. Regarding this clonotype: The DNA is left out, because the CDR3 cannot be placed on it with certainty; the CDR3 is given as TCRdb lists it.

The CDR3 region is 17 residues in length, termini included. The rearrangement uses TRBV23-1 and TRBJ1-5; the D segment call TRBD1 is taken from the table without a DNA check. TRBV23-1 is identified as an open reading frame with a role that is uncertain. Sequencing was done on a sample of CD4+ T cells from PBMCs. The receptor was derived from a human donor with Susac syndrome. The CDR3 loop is CAPRCRTYHCGNQPQHF.